These 22 T cell receptor beta chains were all obtained from the same sample, sequenced in a study of response to subunit inactivated influenza vaccine (dated by TCRdb to between 2017 and 2018). Library construction relied on RT-PCR. This sample was sequenced with an Illumina HiSeq 2500. The raw public reads went through TCRdb reprocessing: fastp at Q25, MiXCR clone calling, in-frame beta chains kept. Each record represents a unique CDR3 protein, reported with the most common genes and DNA among its rows. Counted in this sample were some 800,000 distinct CDR3 sequences; over 20% of them appeared once. The top ten clonotypes cover around 9.6% of the sample. Sequencing used PBMCs from blood, obtained about 5 days after vaccination. The receptors come from a man aged 50-59 years who received an inactivated influenza vaccine. Donor details come from another sample of the same person, matched by shared clones.

There are a few counts of this clonotype. The V call is TRBV7-6, the J call TRBJ2-5; 9 nucleotides align to TRBD2. The CDR3 covers 15 residues. Trimming cost V 1 base and J 1 base; bases outside gene matches: 1. Germline CDR1 SGHVS, CDR2 FNYEAQ. The CDR3 sequence is CASSLGTSAQETQYF. The CDR3 nucleotides read TGTGCCAGCAGCTTAGGGACTAGCGCCCAAGAGACCCAGTACTTC.

The chain is built from TRBV10-3 and TRBJ2-3; D assignment may be TRBD1 or TRBD2 (6 bases each). Trimming pared 2 bases from V and 7 bases from J, leaving 16 bases between. Germline loops: CDR1 ENHRY, CDR2 SYGVKD. The CDR3 is made up of 15 amino acids. The CDR3 loop reads CAISENRGQAYTQYF. The CDR3, as DNA: TGTGCCATCAGTGAGAATCGGGGGCAGGCTTATACGCAGTATTTT.

This clonotype was found many times. The chain recombines TRBV20-1 with TRBJ2-5; tentatively, D is TRBD2 (5 bases). This CDR3 contains 11 residues. Germline lookup yields CDR1 DFQATT and CDR2 SNEGSKA (reference sequence). The ends were cut back, 6 bases at V and 8 bases at J, with 13 bases in the middle. The CDR3 DNA reads TGCAGTGCCACACCCGGAGGTACCCAGTACTTC. It is translated as CSATPGGTQYF.

The genes are TRBV9 and TRBJ2-3, with D tentatively TRBD1 (6 bases). Trimming pared 0 bases from V and 2 bases from J, leaving 10 bases between. The CDR3 totals 15 residues. Germline V gene sequence: CDR1 SGDLS, CDR2 YYNGEE. In DNA form, the CDR3 reads TGTGCCAGCAGCGTAGGTGGGGGCCTCACAGATACGCAGTATTTT. It codes for CASSVGGGLTDTQYF.

The table lists this clonotype with many counts. The chain is built from TRBV3-1 and TRBJ2-1, with 10 bases matching TRBD1. Germline loops: CDR1 LGHDT, CDR2 YNNKEL (reference sequence). J lost 7 bases, V lost 0 bases, and 12 bases had no gene match. The CDR3 length is 18 residues. DNA for the CDR3: TGTGCCAGCAGCCAAGAATTCCCCGGGACAGGGGTGGTTAATGAGCAGTTCTTC. Residues: CASSQEFPGTGVVNEQFF.

The CDR3 DNA follows: TGCAGTGCTAGGAGCGGGAGGGGGTACACCGGGGAGCTGTTTTTT. Translation: CSARSGRGYTGELFF. The chain has TRBV20-1 and TRBJ2-2, with 10 bases aligning to TRBD2. V shed 3 bases, J shed 3 bases, and the junction held 4 bases outside the gene matches. The CDR3 spans 15 residues. Per germline, CDR1 DFQATT and CDR2 SNEGSKA (reference sequence).

This clonotype was seen a few times. The J gene is TRBJ2-5, the V gene TRBV5-1, with D perhaps TRBD1 or TRBD2 (5 bases each). The CDR3 consists of 16 residues. Germline assignment: CDR1 SGHRS and CDR2 YFSETQ. The germline V and J ends were trimmed by 4 bases and 1 base, with 17 bases remaining between them. For the CDR3, the DNA is TGCGCCAGCAGCCCCGGGGACCGTAACCTCCAAGAGACCCAGTACTTC. This translates into CASSPGDRNLQETQYF.

This clonotype was observed a few times. This chain links TRBV20-1 with TRBJ2-3; D not certain. V gave up 3 bases and J gave up 1 base, with 8 bases separating them. There are 13 residues in the CDR3. Germline CDR1 is DFQATT and CDR2 is SNEGSKA (reference sequence). CDR3 coding DNA: TGCAGTGCTAGCGAGTCTGGCACAGATACGCAGTATTTT. Protein: CSASESGTDTQYF.

This clonotype was seen more than once but under ten times. The rearrangement uses TRBV20-1 and TRBJ2-2, with 12 positions matching TRBD2. CDR1 DFQATT and CDR2 SNEGSKA come from the germline V gene (reference sequence). The CDR3 consists of 14 residues. The junction had 5 bases not matched to a gene; V was cut back by 7 bases and J by 5 bases. The CDR3 region is CSVLGTSGTGELFF. The CDR3 DNA is TGCAGTGTGCTTGGGACTAGCGGGACCGGGGAGCTGTTTTTT.

As DNA, the CDR3 is TGTGCCACCAGTGATTTAAGTACAGCAGAGCAGTTCTTC. This sequence encodes CATSDLSTAEQFF. V and J are TRBV24-1 and TRBJ2-1; D remains unclear. This CDR3 region has 13 residues. Deletions cut 1 base from V and 10 bases from J, with 10 bases between. Germline loops: CDR1 KGHDR, CDR2 SFDVKD.

The V call is TRBV6-5, the J call TRBJ2-3; no clear D gene. From germline, CDR1 is MNHEY and CDR2 SVGAGI. CDR3 length equals 15 residues. The germline V and J ends were trimmed by 0 bases and 5 bases, with 12 bases remaining between them. DNA for the CDR3: TGTGCCAGCAGTTACTCAGGATCCCTTGGAGATACGCAGTATTTT. Protein sequence: CASSYSGSLGDTQYF.

This clonotype turned up a few times. J is TRBJ2-5 and V is TRBV5-1; D is possibly TRBD1 (5 bases). The CDR3 is 15 amino acids. The ends were cut back, 0 bases at V and 4 bases at J, with 13 bases in the middle. Per the germline V gene, CDR1 is SGHRS and CDR2 is YFSETQ. This chain's CDR3 is CASSLATGPAETQYF. As DNA, the CDR3 is TGCGCCAGCAGCTTGGCCACAGGCCCTGCAGAGACCCAGTACTTC.

The chain combines TRBV20-1 with TRBJ2-2; no clear D gene. The CDR3 is made up of 14 amino acids. Germline V gene lookup returns CDR1 DFQATT and CDR2 SNEGSKA (reference sequence). Trimming shortened V by 0 bases and J by 3 bases, and 8 bases separated the two germline ends. The CDR3 region has the DNA TGCAGTGCTAGAGATGGCCTTTACACCGGGGAGCTGTTTTTT. It yields the protein CSARDGLYTGELFF.

As to this clonotype: At one end, the junction sequence differs from germline, possibly due to a read error. The V and J genes are TRBV5-6 and TRBJ2-1; a weak D match, TRBD2 (5 bases). The CDR3 is 14 residues long. The germline V gene encodes CDR1 SGHDT and CDR2 YYEEEE. The CDR3 DNA sequence: TGTGCCAGCAGCTTGGCGGGAACCTACAATGAGAAGTTCTTC. It is translated as CASSLAGTYNEKFF.

This sequence joins TRBV14 and TRBJ2-3; D perhaps matches TRBD1 (6 bases). Germline V gene lookup returns CDR1 SGHDN and CDR2 FVKESK. Trimming pared 5 bases from V and 2 bases from J, leaving 20 bases between. The CDR3 extends over 17 amino acids. The CDR3 here is CASSKRTASLSTDTQYF. The CDR3 coding sequence is TGTGCCAGCAGCAAAAGGACAGCTTCACTTTCCACAGATACGCAGTATTTT.

This clonotype was found many times. The J gene is TRBJ2-1, the V gene TRBV7-3, with TRBD2 as a possible D gene (6 bases). The germline gives CDR1 SGHTA, CDR2 FQGTGA. The CDR3 loop spans 15 amino acids. The V gene lost 5 bases and the J gene lost 2 bases, with 13 bases spanning the gap. The chain's CDR3 is CASSPGLAAYNEQFF. The CDR3 coding sequence is TGTGCCAGCAGCCCCGGGTTAGCGGCCTACAATGAGCAGTTCTTC.

The J gene is TRBJ1-1, the V gene TRBV20-1; no firm D call. This CDR3 comprises 16 residues. Germline V lookup: CDR1 DFQATT, CDR2 SNEGSKA (reference sequence). V lost 0 bases to trimming and J lost 0 bases, with 14 bases between them. DNA for the CDR3: TGCAGTGCTAGAGATCCCGGAGGACTGGTGAACACTGAAGCTTTCTTT. As protein: CSARDPGGLVNTEAFF.

This chain uses TRBV12-3 or TRBV12-4 with TRBJ2-5; 8 bases are a match to TRBD1. After removal of 6 bases from V and 1 base from J, the junction contained 7 bases not matched to a gene. The length of the CDR3 is 15 residues. The DNA for the CDR3 is TGTGCCAGCAGCCCCCCCGGGACAGGCCAAGAGACCCAGTACTTC. Its translation is CASSPPGTGQETQYF.

This clonotype was detected ten times or more. V and J are TRBV10-3 and TRBJ2-1, with D possibly being TRBD2 (5 bases). The CDR3 spans 12 residues. Trimming cost V 5 bases and J 9 bases, with 11 bases left between them. The germline CDR1 and CDR2 sequences are ENHRY and SYGVKD. The DNA of the CDR3 is TGTGCCATCAGTACAACTAGTCGTGAGCAGTTCTTC. Encoded protein: CAISTTSREQFF.

This clonotype was detected a few times. The chain joins TRBV27 to TRBJ2-5; 11 positions agree with TRBD2. Unmatched junction bases numbered 11, after V lost 4 bases and J lost 7 bases. This CDR3 is built from 16 residues. Per the germline V gene, CDR1 is MNHEY and CDR2 is SMNVEV (reference sequence). In DNA, the CDR3 is TGTGCCAGCAGTTCCCCCGGACTAGCGGGCCGCGGGACCCAGTACTTC. Its translation is CASSSPGLAGRGTQYF.

The rearrangement links TRBV5-1 to TRBJ1-4; possibly TRBD1 for D (6 bases). V was clipped by 0 bases and J by 6 bases, with 12 bases between them. The CDR3 sequence is 15 residues long. Germline V CDR1 and CDR2: SGHRS, YFSETQ. In DNA form, the CDR3 reads TGCGCCAGCAGCTTGGCCGGGACACCTTATGAAAAACTGTTTTTT. Translation gives CASSLAGTPYEKLFF.

The V call is TRBV5-5, the J call TRBJ2-5, with 14 bases that match TRBD2. After removal of 5 bases from V and 1 base from J, the junction contained 7 bases not matched to a gene. Germline values: CDR1 SGHKS, CDR2 YYEKEE (reference sequence). The CDR3 has 17 residues. In nucleotides, the CDR3 is TGTGCCAGCAGTTCCGGGACTAGCGGGAGTTTCCAAGAGACCCAGTACTTC. Translated, it gives CASSSGTSGSFQETQYF.